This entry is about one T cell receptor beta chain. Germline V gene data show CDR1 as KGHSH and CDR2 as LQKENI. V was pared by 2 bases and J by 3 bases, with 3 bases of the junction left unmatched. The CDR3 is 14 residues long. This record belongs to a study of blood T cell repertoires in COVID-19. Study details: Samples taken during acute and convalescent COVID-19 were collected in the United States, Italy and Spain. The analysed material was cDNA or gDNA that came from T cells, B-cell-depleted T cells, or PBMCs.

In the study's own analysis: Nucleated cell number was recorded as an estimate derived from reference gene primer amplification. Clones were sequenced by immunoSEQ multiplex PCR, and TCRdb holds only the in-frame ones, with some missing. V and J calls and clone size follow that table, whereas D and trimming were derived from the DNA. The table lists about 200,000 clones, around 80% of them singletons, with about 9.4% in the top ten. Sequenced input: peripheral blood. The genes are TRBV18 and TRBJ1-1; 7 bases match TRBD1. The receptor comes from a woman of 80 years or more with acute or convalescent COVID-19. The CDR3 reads CASSPDRDYTEAFF. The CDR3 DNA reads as TGTGCCAGCTCACCAGACAGGGATTACACTGAAGCTTTCTTT.